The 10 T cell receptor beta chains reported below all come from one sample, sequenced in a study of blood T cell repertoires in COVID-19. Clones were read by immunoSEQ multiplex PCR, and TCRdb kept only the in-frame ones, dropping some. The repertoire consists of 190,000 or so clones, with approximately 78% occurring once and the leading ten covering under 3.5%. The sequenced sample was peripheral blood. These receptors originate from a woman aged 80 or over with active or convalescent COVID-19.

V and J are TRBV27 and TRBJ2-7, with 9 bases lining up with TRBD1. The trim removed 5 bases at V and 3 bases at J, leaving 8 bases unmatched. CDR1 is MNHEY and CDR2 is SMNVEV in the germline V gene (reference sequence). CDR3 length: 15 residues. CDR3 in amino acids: CASSKPGQGLYEQYF. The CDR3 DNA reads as TGTGCCAGCAGTAAACCGGGACAGGGCCTCTACGAGCAGTACTTC.

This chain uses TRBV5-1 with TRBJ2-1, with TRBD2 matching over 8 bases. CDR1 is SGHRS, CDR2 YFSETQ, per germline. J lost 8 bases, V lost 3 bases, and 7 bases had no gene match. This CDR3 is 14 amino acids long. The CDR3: CASSSEGLAYEQFF. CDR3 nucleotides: TGCGCCAGCAGCTCGGAAGGACTAGCTTATGAGCAGTTCTTC.

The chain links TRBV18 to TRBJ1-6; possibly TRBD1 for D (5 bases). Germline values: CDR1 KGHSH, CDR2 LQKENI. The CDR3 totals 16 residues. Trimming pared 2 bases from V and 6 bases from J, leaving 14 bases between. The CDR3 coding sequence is TGTGCCAGCTCACCAGCCTCGGACATATCTAATTCACCCCTCCACTTT. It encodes CASSPASDISNSPLHF.

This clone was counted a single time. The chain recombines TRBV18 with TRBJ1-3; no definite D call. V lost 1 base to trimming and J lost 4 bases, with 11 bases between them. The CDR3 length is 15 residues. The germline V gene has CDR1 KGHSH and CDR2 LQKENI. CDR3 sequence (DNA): TGTGCCAGCTCACCACAGCATACCAGGGGAAACACCATATATTTT. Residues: CASSPQHTRGNTIYF.

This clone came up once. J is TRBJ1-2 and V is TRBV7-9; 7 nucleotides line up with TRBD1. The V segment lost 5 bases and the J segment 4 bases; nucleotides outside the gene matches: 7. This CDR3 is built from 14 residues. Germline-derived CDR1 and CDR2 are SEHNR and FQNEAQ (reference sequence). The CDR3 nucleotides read TGTGCCAGCAGCATACAGGGGATTGGCTATGGCTACACCTTC. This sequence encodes CASSIQGIGYGYTF.

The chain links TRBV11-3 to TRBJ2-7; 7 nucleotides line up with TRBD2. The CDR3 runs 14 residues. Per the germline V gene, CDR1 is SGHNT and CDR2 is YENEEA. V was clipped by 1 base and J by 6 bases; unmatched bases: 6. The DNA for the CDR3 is TGTGCCAGCAGCTTAGGCGGGGGTTTAGGCGAGCAGTACTTC. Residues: CASSLGGGLGEQYF.

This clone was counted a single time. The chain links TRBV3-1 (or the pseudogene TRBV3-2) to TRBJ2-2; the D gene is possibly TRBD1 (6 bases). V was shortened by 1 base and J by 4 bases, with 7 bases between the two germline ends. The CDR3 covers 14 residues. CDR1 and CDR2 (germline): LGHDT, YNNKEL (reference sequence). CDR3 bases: TGTGCCAGCAGCCAAGGGGGGCTCACCGGGGAGCTGTTTTTT. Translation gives CASSQGGLTGELFF.

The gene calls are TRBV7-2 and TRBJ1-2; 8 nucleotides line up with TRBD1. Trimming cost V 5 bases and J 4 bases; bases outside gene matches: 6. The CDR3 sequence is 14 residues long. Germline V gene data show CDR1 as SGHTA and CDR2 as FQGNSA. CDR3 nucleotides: TGTGCCAGCAGCCGGCCAGGGGGCGCCTATGGCTACACCTTC. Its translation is CASSRPGGAYGYTF.

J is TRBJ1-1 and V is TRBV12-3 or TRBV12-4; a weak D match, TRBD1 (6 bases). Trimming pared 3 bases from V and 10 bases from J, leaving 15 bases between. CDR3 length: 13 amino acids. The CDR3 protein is CASSFQEGVRAFF. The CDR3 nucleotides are TGTGCCAGCAGTTTTCAAGAGGGGGTGAGAGCTTTCTTT.

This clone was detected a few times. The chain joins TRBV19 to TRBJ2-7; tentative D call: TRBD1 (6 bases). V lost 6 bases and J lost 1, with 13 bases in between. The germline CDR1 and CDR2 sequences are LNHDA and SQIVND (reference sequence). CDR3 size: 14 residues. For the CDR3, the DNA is TGTGCCAGTAGGGACAGCCGACCTTCCTACGAGCAGTACTTC. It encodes CASRDSRPSYEQYF.